These 5 T cell receptor beta chains were all obtained from the same sample, sequenced in a study of shared clonotypes between healthy human individuals. It was CD45RO-negative cells, positively selected for CCR7, that made up naive CD8 cells, with terminally differentiated effector memory CD45RA+ cells excluded. Sequencing used immunoSEQ multiplex PCR; TCRdb keeps in-frame clones, though not all of them. The data hold some 1,900,000 clones, with over 85% observed a single time. The material sequenced was naive CD8+ T cells sorted from blood. These receptors originate from a man younger than 35 in good health.

The J gene is TRBJ2-5, the V gene TRBV4-1; TRBD2 matches at 11 bases. Per germline, CDR1 MGHRA and CDR2 YSYEKL. CDR3 length equals 17 residues. Germline trimming cut 2 bases from V and 5 bases from J; bases unmatched to any gene: 10. CDR3: CASSQLIAGGLRETQYF. CDR3 DNA: TGCGCCAGCAGCCAACTAATAGCGGGAGGGCTTAGGGAGACCCAGTACTTC.

The J gene is TRBJ1-1, the V gene TRBV6-1; D is uncertain. The length of the CDR3 is 11 residues. Germline values: CDR1 MNHNS, CDR2 SASEGT. V lost 8 bases, J lost 4 bases, and 8 bases lay in between. CDR3 DNA sequence: TGTGCCAGCCACGAGGGCACTGAAGCTTTCTTT. The encoded protein is CASHEGTEAFF.

V gene TRBV10-1 combines with J gene TRBJ2-7; TRBD2 is a possible D gene (5 bases). CDR3 size: 15 residues. Trimming removed 4 bases from V and 2 bases from J, with 15 bases in between. Germline V gives CDR1 WNHNN, CDR2 SYGVQD (reference sequence). CDR3 coding DNA: TGCGCCAGCAGTGCGGGCGCCCTCGGGACCTACGAGCAGTACTTC. Protein sequence: CASSAGALGTYEQYF.

The chain has TRBV6-5 and TRBJ2-3; the match to TRBD2 covers 7 bases. The V gene end was trimmed by 6 bases and the J gene end by 1 base; junction bases not matched to a gene: 7. Germline V gene lookup returns CDR1 MNHEY and CDR2 SVGAGI. This CDR3 spans 15 amino acids. The CDR3 nucleotides read TGTGCCAGCAGGTCCCTAGCGGAGGGCACAGATACGCAGTATTTT. It yields the protein CASRSLAEGTDTQYF.

The rearrangement uses TRBV25-1 and TRBJ2-7; D gene uncertain. Trimming cost V 4 bases and J 7 bases, with 14 bases left between them. The CDR3 contains 13 residues. Germline V gene data show CDR1 as MGHDK and CDR2 as SYGVNS. The DNA for the CDR3 is TGTGCCAGCAGTGGGCTGGGATTTTGGGAGCAGTACTTC. Translating it yields CASSGLGFWEQYF.